Listed here is a single T cell receptor (beta chain). The antigen remains unidentified. Because the CDR3's place on the DNA is in doubt, the DNA is left out and the CDR3 is given as listed by TCRdb. This entry comes from a study of shared clonotypes between healthy human individuals. Study-wide results and caveats: A generally larger estimated richness was seen in naive subsets than in memory subsets.

Several immunoSEQ plates held equal portions of the genomic DNA taken from each subset. Generated by immunoSEQ multiplex PCR, the TCRdb table keeps only in-frame clones and is missing some. The table records some 2,000,000 clones, over 85% of them present only once. The CDR3 contains 16 residues when both ends are counted. CDR1 and CDR2 from the germline V gene are LNHDA and SQIVND (reference sequence). Sample: naive CD4+ T cells sorted from blood. Subset indicated: CD45RA+ positively selected. The rearrangement links TRBV19 to TRBJ2-5; TRBD2 is taken as the D call from the table, unchecked against the DNA. The receptor's source is a man aged 18 to 29 in good health. CDR3 protein: CASSIGGNNILETQYF.